One sample yielded the 22 T cell receptor beta chains listed below, sequenced in a study of CD8 T cells in ankylosing spondylitis. TCRdb re-derived calls from the 5' RACE reads in MiXCR, one entry per CDR3 protein. The profile shows under 300,000 distinct CDR3 sequences, under 20% of them singletons. The sequencing sample was made of blood, either unsorted or a sorted T cell fraction (not recorded which). These receptor sequences come from a male donor with ankylosing spondylitis or in good health (not recorded which).

This clonotype was recorded a few times. The chain has TRBV29-1 and TRBJ1-5, with D perhaps TRBD1 (5 bases). V dropped 6 bases and J dropped 16 bases, with 13 bases sitting between them. The germline gives CDR1 SQVTM, CDR2 ANQGSEA. The CDR3 has 9 amino acids. This chain's CDR3 is CSVPGRVHF. In DNA, the CDR3 is TGCAGCGTGCCGGGACGGGTACATTTT.

This chain connects TRBV11-2 to TRBJ2-5; TRBD2 aligns across 9 bases. The V segment lost 0 bases and the J segment 5 bases; nucleotides outside the gene matches: 16. The germline gives CDR1 SGHAT, CDR2 FQNNGV. CDR3 size: 19 residues. CDR3 nucleotides: TGTGCCAGCAGCTTAGATGCGGGGGGGTCTAGCGGTCCAAGTGAGACCCAGTACTTC. It specifies CASSLDAGGSSGPSETQYF.

In its sample, this clonotype was seen once. The genes are TRBV9 and TRBJ2-1; D gene unclear. V was cut by 0 bases and J by 0 bases, with 13 bases left in between. The CDR3 is 17 residues long. CDR1 is SGDLS, CDR2 YYNGEE, per germline. CDR3 nucleotide sequence: TGTGCCAGCAGCGTAGGGTCGAGCCAGAGCTCCTACAATGAGCAGTTCTTC. This sequence encodes CASSVGSSQSSYNEQFF.

Only a few counts were recorded for this clonotype. The chain has TRBV4-1 and TRBJ2-5; D tentatively reads TRBD1 or TRBD2 (7 bases each). This CDR3 comprises 15 residues. V was trimmed by 1 base and J by 5 bases, leaving 14 bases between them. Germline values: CDR1 MGHRA, CDR2 YSYEKL. The CDR3 reads CASSQVAGGGETQYF. The CDR3 bases are TGCGCCAGCAGCCAAGTTGCAGGGGGAGGGGAGACCCAGTACTTC.

This clonotype was seen at least ten times. The rearrangement joins TRBV29-1 to TRBJ1-4, with 9 bases lining up with TRBD1. This CDR3 has 14 amino acids. Germline CDR1 and CDR2: SQVTM and ANQGSEA. J lost 10 bases, V lost 7 bases, and 13 bases had no gene match. The CDR3 coding sequence is TGCAGCGCTCATGGGACAGGGCTAGCGGGAAAACTGTTTTTT. It yields the protein CSAHGTGLAGKLFF. The full variable domain, in which reference TRBV29-1 and TRBJ1-4 provide the parts outside the CDR3, is SAVISQKPSRDICQRGTSLTIQCQVDSQVTMMFWYRQQPGQSLTLIATANQGSEATYESGFVIDKFPISRPNLTFSTLTVSNMSPEDSSIYLCSAHGTGLAGKLFFGSGTQLSVL.

V usage is TRBV11-2 and J usage is TRBJ2-2; 13 nucleotides agree with TRBD2. The germline V gene has CDR1 SGHAT and CDR2 FQNNGV. Losses at the gene ends were 10 bases for V and 4 bases for J; bases not matched to a gene: 3. CDR3 size: 14 residues. CDR3: CATGLAGATGELFF. CDR3 in DNA: TGTGCCACTGGACTAGCGGGAGCCACCGGGGAGCTGTTTTTT.

There are a few counts of this clonotype. The CDR3 nucleotides are TGTGCCAGCAGTGAGCCGGGAGCCTATAGCAATCAGCCCCAGCATTTT. The encoded protein is CASSEPGAYSNQPQHF. The genes are TRBV12-3 or TRBV12-4 and TRBJ1-5; D not resolved. Trimming removed 5 bases at V and 0 bases at J, with 14 bases between. This CDR3 contains 16 residues.

This clonotype was recorded many times. V gene TRBV24-1 combines with J gene TRBJ2-1, with unresolved D. The germline V gene has CDR1 KGHDR and CDR2 SFDVKD. V gave up 7 bases and J gave up 5 bases, with 2 bases separating them. CDR3 size: 10 residues. The CDR3 DNA reads TGTGCCACCAGCCACAATGAGCAGTTCTTC. Its protein is CATSHNEQFF.

The V and J genes are TRBV4-1 and TRBJ2-5, with D possibly being TRBD1 or TRBD2 (5 bases each). Germline CDR1 is MGHRA and CDR2 is YSYEKL. Trimming took off 1 base at V and 0 bases at J, with 9 bases between the two ends. CDR3 size: 15 residues. CDR3 residues: CASSQGGTYQETQYF. The CDR3 DNA reads TGCGCCAGCAGCCAAGGAGGGACGTACCAAGAGACCCAGTACTTC.

This clonotype was counted a few times. The CDR3 loop is CASSTYYEQYF. The CDR3 nucleotides read TGTGCCAGCAGTACTTACTACGAGCAGTACTTC. The chain has TRBV12-3 or TRBV12-4 and TRBJ2-7; D call uncertain. The CDR3 is made up of 11 amino acids. V lost 5 bases and J lost 3, with 5 bases in between.

This clonotype came up a few times. The V call is TRBV6-5, the J call TRBJ1-6; a possible D gene is TRBD1 (5 bases). CDR3 length: 12 amino acids. The V and J ends lost 0 bases and 14 bases respectively, with 8 bases between them. CDR1 and CDR2 (germline): MNHEY, SVGAGI. The CDR3, as DNA: TGTGCCAGCAGTTACTCGGGGGGGACCCTCCACTTT. This encodes CASSYSGGTLHF.

The J gene is TRBJ2-3, the V gene TRBV20-1; tentatively, D is TRBD1 (6 bases). The CDR3 totals 13 residues. V lost 6 bases, J lost 4 bases, and 14 bases lay in between. Per germline, CDR1 DFQATT and CDR2 SNEGSKA (reference sequence). The CDR3 sequence: CSAIEGEADTQYF. As DNA, the CDR3 is TGCAGTGCCATCGAGGGGGAAGCAGATACGCAGTATTTT.

Written as DNA, the CDR3 is TGTGCCAGCAGCTCCTGGACTAGCGGGAGCAATGAGCAGTTCTTC. It yields the protein CASSSWTSGSNEQFF. The chain has TRBV7-3 and TRBJ2-1; 13 bases agree with TRBD2. Trimming cost V 4 bases and J 6 bases; bases outside gene matches: 3. This CDR3 comprises 15 residues. Germline assignment: CDR1 SGHTA and CDR2 FQGTGA.

This chain uses TRBV12-3 or TRBV12-4 with TRBJ2-2; the match to TRBD2 covers 7 bases. J was trimmed by 6 bases and V by 5 bases; bases with no gene match: 6. The length of the CDR3 is 14 residues. The CDR3 DNA reads TGTGCCAGCAGTCGGGGGAGGGCCGCCGGGGAGCTGTTTTTT. Encoded protein: CASSRGRAAGELFF.

This clonotype has ten or more counts. The J gene is TRBJ2-7, the V gene TRBV3-1; no reliable D call. Germline V gene sequence: CDR1 LGHDT, CDR2 YNNKEL (reference sequence). The CDR3 runs 16 residues. Between the trimmed V and J ends, which lost 0 bases and 0 bases, there was a span of 12 bases. The DNA for the CDR3 is TGTGCCAGCAGCCAAGAATACATCCCCAGCTCCTACGAGCAGTACTTC. It is translated as CASSQEYIPSSYEQYF.

Only a few counts were recorded for this clonotype. J is TRBJ2-7 and V is TRBV12-3 or TRBV12-4; no definite D call. V lost 4 bases to trimming and J lost 1 base, with 8 bases between them. The CDR3 runs 13 residues. In nucleotides, the CDR3 is TGTGCCAGCAGTTCAAGAAGATCCTACGAGCAGTACTTC. Amino acid sequence: CASSSRRSYEQYF.

This clonotype was detected only a few times. The J gene is TRBJ2-2, the V gene TRBV7-9; no reliable D call. This CDR3 is built from 14 residues. Per germline, CDR1 SEHNR and CDR2 FQNEAQ (reference sequence). V was trimmed by 2 bases and J by 6 bases, leaving 10 bases between them. The CDR3 region is CASSLSLAAGELFF. CDR3 in DNA: TGTGCCAGCAGCTTATCTCTCGCCGCCGGGGAGCTGTTTTTT.

This clonotype was seen a few times. The V and J genes are TRBV4-1 and TRBJ1-3, with 8 bases matching TRBD1. CDR1 and CDR2 (germline): MGHRA, YSYEKL. V lost 5 bases and J lost 0; bases outside the gene matches: 6. This CDR3 contains 16 residues. The CDR3 nucleotides read TGCGCCAGCAGCGAAGCCGGGACAGGCTCTGGAAACACCATATATTTT. This sequence encodes CASSEAGTGSGNTIYF.

The chain carries TRBV5-8 and TRBJ2-3; the match to TRBD2 covers 10 bases. Germline assignment: CDR1 SGHTS and CDR2 YDEGEE. The CDR3 covers 16 residues. Trimming cost V 1 base and J 2 bases; bases outside gene matches: 4. The CDR3 DNA follows: TGTGCCAGCAGCTTGCAGCTAGCGGGAGCCACAGATACGCAGTATTTT. Translating it yields CASSLQLAGATDTQYF.

The chain combines TRBV11-2 with TRBJ2-7; no clear D. The CDR3 totals 16 residues. Looked up from germline, CDR1 is SGHAT and CDR2 is FQNNGV. Trimming cost V 1 base and J 3 bases, with 16 bases left between them. The CDR3 spells CASSLVIGALLYEQYF. CDR3 bases: TGTGCCAGCAGCTTAGTCATTGGTGCCCTTCTCTACGAGCAGTACTTC.

The V and J genes are TRBV12-3 or TRBV12-4 and TRBJ2-5, with 10 bases aligning to TRBD2. The CDR3 sequence is 15 residues long. Germline trimming cut 0 bases from V and 4 bases from J; bases unmatched to any gene: 2. The DNA of the CDR3 is TGTGCCAGCAGTTTAGCTAGCGGGAGGTTAGAGACCCAGTACTTC. Translating it yields CASSLASGRLETQYF.

The chain has TRBV28 and TRBJ2-1; the D gene is possibly TRBD2 (5 bases). This CDR3 has 13 amino acids. Per the germline V gene, CDR1 is MDHEN and CDR2 is SYDVKM. Trimming shortened V by 7 bases and J by 7 bases, and 14 bases separated the two germline ends. CDR3 residues: CASTAWEMNEQFF. In DNA, the CDR3 is TGTGCCAGCACCGCGTGGGAGATGAATGAGCAGTTCTTC.